The 12 T cell receptor beta chains given below trace back to one sample, sequenced in a study of T-cell memory formation after mild COVID-19. TCRdb fed the 5' RACE reads into MiXCR, producing one record per CDR3 protein. Of roughly 320,000 distinct CDR3 sequences listed, 25% to 30% are singletons. Sequencing was done on a sample of PBMCs or a T cell subset sorted from them (not recorded which). The receptors originated from an adult woman who had mild COVID-19 (a few samples of this study predate the infection). Cell type and time point are not known.

The table lists this clonotype with a few counts. This chain joins TRBV25-1 and TRBJ2-2; 9 bases are shared with TRBD1. V dropped 2 bases and J dropped 4; count of bases not matched to a gene: 11. CDR1 and CDR2 (germline): MGHDK, SYGVNS. The CDR3 runs to 18 residues. The DNA of the CDR3 is TGTGCCAGCAGTGAACGAAAGTGGAGGACAGGGGCCACCGGGGAGCTGTTTTTT. The encoded protein is CASSERKWRTGATGELFF. The variable domain in full, completed from reference TRBV25-1 and TRBJ2-2, reads EADIYQTPRYLVIGTGKKITLECSQTMGHDKMYWYQQDPGMELHLIHYSYGVNSTEKGDLSSESTVSRIRTEHFPLTLESARPSHTSQYLCASSERKWRTGATGELFFGEGSRLTVL.

The chain couples TRBV30 to TRBJ1-2; a possible D gene is TRBD1 (6 bases). Trimming removed 4 bases from V and 4 bases from J, with 16 bases in between. The CDR3 loop spans 14 amino acids. Germline V gene sequence: CDR1 GTSNPN, CDR2 SVGIG (reference sequence). In nucleotides, the CDR3 is TGTGCCTGGACCCTTATACAGGGATTCTATGGCTACACCTTC. It codes for CAWTLIQGFYGYTF.

CDR3 DNA: TGTGCCAGCAGTGCCAGGGAGGCTAACTATGGCTACACCTTC. Protein: CASSAREANYGYTF. This rearrangement joins TRBV6-1 to TRBJ1-2; the D gene is possibly TRBD1 (5 bases). Per germline, CDR1 MNHNS and CDR2 SASEGT. This CDR3 spans 14 amino acids. V was clipped by 4 bases and J by 0 bases, with 9 bases between them.

V and J are TRBV12-3 or TRBV12-4 and TRBJ2-1; 8 bases map to TRBD1. The V segment lost 4 bases and the J segment 6 bases; nucleotides outside the gene matches: 11. The CDR3 contains 16 residues. The CDR3 DNA sequence: TGTGCCAGCAGTTCCCCCGGACAGGGAAGGGGCAATGAGCAGTTCTTC. Translating gives CASSSPGQGRGNEQFF.

The sample holds a few counts of this clonotype. The chain combines TRBV4-2 with TRBJ2-5, with 9 bases identical to TRBD2. The length of the CDR3 is 14 residues. CDR1 LGHNA and CDR2 YNFKEQ come from the germline V gene. J gave up 4 bases and V 3 bases, and 3 bases lay outside the gene matches. The DNA of the CDR3 is TGTGCCAGCAGCCAGGCGGGGGGGCCAGAGACCCAGTACTTC. Its protein is CASSQAGGPETQYF.

V usage is TRBV12-3 or TRBV12-4 and J usage is TRBJ1-2; D gene uncertain. V was shortened by 4 bases and J by 4 bases, with 16 bases between the two germline ends. The length of the CDR3 is 15 residues. For the CDR3, the DNA is TGTGCCAGCAGTTGGGGAACAGAGAGTCGCTATGGCTACACCTTC. It yields the protein CASSWGTESRYGYTF.

This clonotype showed up just a few times. The chain combines TRBV9 with TRBJ2-1; D is possibly TRBD1 or TRBD2 (5 bases each). With 4 bases removed from V and 5 bases from J, the gap between germline ends came to 10 bases. The CDR3 has 13 amino acids. CDR1 SGDLS and CDR2 YYNGEE come from the germline V gene. The CDR3 region is CASSSRDHNEQFF. The CDR3 DNA sequence: TGTGCCAGCAGCTCAAGGGACCACAATGAGCAGTTCTTC.

The chain carries TRBV7-2 and TRBJ2-5; possible D gene TRBD1, 6 bases. Germline V gene data show CDR1 as SGHTA and CDR2 as FQGNSA. The CDR3 is 13 residues long. The germline V and J ends were trimmed by 5 bases and 9 bases, with 16 bases remaining between them. The CDR3 DNA follows: TGTGCCAGCAGCCCGTCCATCCCAGGGGCCCAGTACTTC. Amino acid sequence: CASSPSIPGAQYF.

In this sample, this clonotype turned up a few times. The CDR3, as DNA: TGCGCCAGCAGCCAAGATCAGGGACTTCTCTCCGGGGAGCTGTTTTTT. It codes for CASSQDQGLLSGELFF. V and J are TRBV4-1 and TRBJ2-2; D possibly corresponds to TRBD2 (6 bases). Trimming cost V 0 bases and J 6 bases, with 14 bases left between them. CDR1 is MGHRA, CDR2 YSYEKL, per germline. The CDR3 contains 16 residues.

This clonotype was observed a few times. This rearrangement joins TRBV24-1 to TRBJ2-3; D is unclear. Germline V gene lookup returns CDR1 KGHDR and CDR2 SFDVKD. Trimming shortened V by 7 bases and J by 2 bases, and 3 bases separated the two germline ends. The CDR3 runs to 11 residues. For the CDR3, the DNA is TGTGCCACCAGCAACACAGATACGCAGTATTTT. It is translated as CATSNTDTQYF.

The table lists this clonotype with a few counts. The chain uses TRBV4-1 and TRBJ1-1; 7 nucleotides agree with TRBD1. The germline CDR1 and CDR2 sequences are MGHRA and YSYEKL. J lost 2 bases, V lost 5 bases, and 8 bases had no gene match. CDR3 length: 15 residues. Here the CDR3 reads CASSEGGTVNTEAFF. CDR3 DNA sequence: TGCGCCAGCAGCGAAGGAGGGACAGTCAACACTGAAGCTTTCTTT.

V gene TRBV29-1 combines with J gene TRBJ2-5, with TRBD1 matching 11 bases. The CDR3 has 12 amino acids. Trimming took 7 bases from V and 5 from J; bases not matched to a gene: 3. CDR1 SQVTM and CDR2 ANQGSEA come from the germline V gene. The CDR3 nucleotides are TGCAGCGGGACAGGGGGCAGTGAGACCCAGTACTTC. This sequence encodes CSGTGGSETQYF.